The T cell receptor (beta chain) described here comes from a study of T cell changes during pregnancy in multiple sclerosis. Germline loops: CDR1 SGHNT, CDR2 YYREEE (reference sequence). Trimming left V 0 bases short and J 1 base short, with 10 bases between. The CDR3 has 15 amino acids. Clones were sequenced by immunoSEQ multiplex PCR, and TCRdb holds only the in-frame ones, with some missing. The table shows tens of thousands of clones, with roughly 93% occurring only once. Sample: CD8+ T cells from peripheral blood mononuclear cells, taken after pregnancy. The chain joins TRBV5-4 to TRBJ1-1; D remains unclear. The TCR was taken from a female donor with multiple sclerosis, enrolled in a pregnancy study. CDR3 sequence reads: CASSLDMAANTEAFF. The DNA for the CDR3 is TGTGCCAGCAGCTTGGACATGGCTGCGAACACTGAAGCTTTCTTT.